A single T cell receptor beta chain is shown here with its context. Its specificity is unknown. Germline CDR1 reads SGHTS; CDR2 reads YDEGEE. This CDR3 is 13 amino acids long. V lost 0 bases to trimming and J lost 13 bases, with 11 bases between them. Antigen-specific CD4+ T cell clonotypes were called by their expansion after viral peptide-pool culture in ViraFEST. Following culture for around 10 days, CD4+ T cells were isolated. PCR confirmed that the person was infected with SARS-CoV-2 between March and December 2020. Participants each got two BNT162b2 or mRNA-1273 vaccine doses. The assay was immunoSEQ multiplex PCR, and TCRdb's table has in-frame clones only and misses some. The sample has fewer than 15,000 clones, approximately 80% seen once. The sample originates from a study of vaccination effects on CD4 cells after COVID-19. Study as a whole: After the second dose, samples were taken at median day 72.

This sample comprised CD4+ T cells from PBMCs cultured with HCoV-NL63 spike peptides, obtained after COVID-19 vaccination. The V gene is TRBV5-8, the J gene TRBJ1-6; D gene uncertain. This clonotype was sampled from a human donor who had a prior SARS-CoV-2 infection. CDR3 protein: CASSLGPETPLHF. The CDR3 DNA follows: TGTGCCAGCAGCTTGGGGCCCGAGACGCCCCTCCACTTT.